This is a list of T cell receptor beta chains from one sample in a study of T cells in Graves' hyperthyroidism and ophthalmopathy. In TCRdb, the multiplex PCR reads were re-called with MiXCR into one record per CDR3 protein. The table lists fewer than 350,000 distinct CDR3 sequences, roughly 19% of them singletons. Sequencing was carried out using blood. These TCRs come from a man over 45 with Graves' ophthalmopathy. The CDR3 runs from the conserved cysteine through the conserved F or W. The D gene is left open where the match is weak. The listing skips clone size in some rows; elsewhere it reads once, few, many or a size class.

>TRBJ1-2|many|TRBV12-3/TRBV12-4|-
CASTQTEGMRGYTF
TGTGCCAGCACCCAGACAGAGGGAATGCGTGGCTACACCTTC
>TRBJ2-7|-|TRBV15|-
CATSPPPRTDTYEQYF
TGTGCCACCAGCCCCCCCCCCCGGACGGACACCTACGAGCAGTACTTC
>TRBJ2-3|few|TRBV24-1|TRBD2
CATSDFSGRAINTQYF
TGTGCCACCAGTGACTTTAGCGGGAGGGCCATTAATACGCAGTATTTT
>TRBJ2-1|few|TRBV9|-
CASSPGVADNEQFF
TGTGCCAGCAGCCCCGGGGTAGCTGACAATGAGCAGTTCTTC
>TRBJ1-2|few|TRBV7-9|-
CASSLEVRDYGYTF
TGTGCCAGCAGCTTAGAAGTACGGGACTATGGCTACACCTTC
>TRBJ2-1|-|TRBV28|TRBD2
CASSLIRGTSGQNEQFF
TGTGCCAGCAGTTTAATCCGTGGGACTAGCGGTCAGAATGAGCAGTTCTTC
>TRBJ2-3|-|TRBV11-2|TRBD1
CASSPGTGAVDTQYF
TGTGCCAGCAGCCCTGGGACAGGGGCTGTAGATACGCAGTATTTT
>TRBJ2-7|-|TRBV28|TRBD2
CASTASSGSGGNEQYF
TGTGCCAGCACCGCATCTAGCGGGAGTGGTGGCAACGAGCAGTACTTC
>TRBJ2-6|few|TRBV7-9|TRBD2
CASSPFGRAAGANVLTF
TGTGCCAGCTCCCCTTTTGGGAGGGCCGCAGGGGCCAACGTCCTGACTTTC
>TRBJ2-7|many|TRBV20-1|TRBD2
CSAIPGLAGVTYEQYF
TGCAGTGCTATACCGGGACTAGCGGGTGTTACCTACGAGCAGTACTTC
>TRBJ1-4|-|TRBV20-1|-
CSARGDINEKLFF
TGCAGTGCTAGAGGGGACATTAATGAAAAACTGTTTTTT
>TRBJ1-2|once|TRBV19|-
CASSILGITGYTF
TGTGCCAGTAGTATTCTTGGGATTACTGGCTACACCTTC
>TRBJ2-1|few|TRBV9|-
CASSVDEFGLFF
TGTGCCAGCAGCGTAGATGAGTTCGGGTTGTTCTTC
>TRBJ1-6|few|TRBV5-1|-
CASSLDSGGASPLHF
TGCGCCAGCAGCTTGGACTCCGGGGGCGCTTCACCCCTCCACTTT
>TRBJ2-7|-|TRBV7-8|-
CASVGGRFEAYEQYF
TGTGCCAGCGTTGGGGGGCGGTTCGAAGCCTACGAGCAGTACTTC
>TRBJ2-5|few|TRBV2|TRBD2
CASSELAGGGTQYF
TGTGCCAGCAGTGAACTAGCGGGAGGGGGGACCCAGTACTTC
>TRBJ1-1|many|TRBV2|-
CASSIGGDTEAFF
TGTGCCAGCAGCATTGGAGGGGACACTGAAGCTTTCTTT
>TRBJ2-3|-|TRBV7-2|TRBD1
CASSLTGGAMDTQYF
TGTGCCAGCAGCTTAACAGGGGGCGCGATGGATACGCAGTATTTT
>TRBJ2-1|-|TRBV18|TRBD1
CASSPGAGGIGNEQFF
TGTGCCAGCTCACCCGGGGCAGGGGGCATAGGGAATGAGCAGTTCTTC
>TRBJ1-5|-|TRBV5-1|-
CASSLGAARGQPQHF
TGCGCCAGCAGCTTGGGGGCGGCCAGGGGCCAGCCCCAGCATTTT
>TRBJ2-6|-|TRBV6-2/TRBV6-3|TRBD1
CASSGPGQGSSGANVLTF
TGTGCCAGCAGTGGGCCGGGACAGGGGAGTTCTGGGGCCAACGTCCTGACTTTC
>TRBJ1-5|-|TRBV2|-
CASNRESNQPQHF
TGTGCCAGCAACAGGGAGAGCAATCAGCCCCAGCATTTT
>TRBJ2-7|many|TRBV2|TRBD1
CASSENTWTGVHEQYF
TGTGCCAGCAGTGAAAATACTTGGACAGGGGTTCACGAGCAGTACTTC
>TRBJ2-1|many|TRBV12-3/TRBV12-4|-
CASSSWTEPGDEQFF
TGTGCCAGCAGCTCCTGGACTGAGCCAGGGGATGAGCAGTTCTTC
>TRBJ2-7|few|TRBV6-1|-
CASTQEITYEQYF
TGTGCCAGCACCCAGGAAATTACCTACGAGCAGTACTTC
>TRBJ2-1|-|TRBV7-8|TRBD2
CASSLAEASGRNEQFF
TGTGCCAGCAGCTTAGCGGAGGCTAGCGGGAGGAATGAGCAGTTCTTC
>TRBJ2-2|few|TRBV7-6|-
CASSFWETGELFF
TGTGCCAGCAGCTTCTGGGAAACCGGGGAGCTGTTTTTT
>TRBJ2-7|many|TRBV11-3|TRBD1
CASSSTGTDSYEQYF
TGTGCCAGCAGCTCGACCGGGACAGATTCCTACGAGCAGTACTTC
>TRBJ1-2|many|TRBV29-1|TRBD1
CSAYTGVRYGYTF
TGCAGCGCGTACACAGGGGTCCGGTATGGCTACACCTTC
>TRBJ2-1|many|TRBV11-3|TRBD2
CASSPSLGGDYNEQFF
TGTGCCAGCAGCCCGTCTTTGGGAGGGGACTACAATGAGCAGTTCTTC
>TRBJ2-5|many|TRBV7-8|-
CASSLAGVGHQETQYF
TGTGCCAGCAGCTTAGCGGGGGTCGGCCACCAAGAGACCCAGTACTTC
>TRBJ2-2|once|TRBV6-5|-
CASSYSRDTGELFF
TGTGCCAGCAGTTACTCGAGGGACACCGGGGAGCTGTTTTTT
>TRBJ2-5|few|TRBV12-3/TRBV12-4|TRBD2
CASMWGLAGFQETQYF
TGTGCCAGCATGTGGGGACTAGCGGGGTTCCAAGAGACCCAGTACTTC
>TRBJ2-7|few|TRBV2|TRBD2
CASRQGLAVTYEQYF
TGTGCCAGCAGGCAGGGACTAGCCGTTACCTACGAGCAGTACTTC
>TRBJ1-1|-|TRBV6-1|-
CASWDPRGMNTEAFF
TGTGCCAGTTGGGACCCCCGGGGGATGAACACTGAAGCTTTCTTT
>TRBJ2-5|-|TRBV20-1|TRBD1
CSAAQGLQETQYF
TGCAGTGCTGCACAGGGGCTTCAAGAGACCCAGTACTTC
>TRBJ2-3|few|TRBV6-1|-
CASGEQRSTDTQYF
TGTGCCAGCGGCGAGCAGCGGAGCACAGATACGCAGTATTTT
>TRBJ1-2|-|TRBV28|-
CASSFGRAGGYTF
TGTGCCAGCAGTTTTGGCAGGGCGGGTGGCTACACCTTC
>TRBJ2-7|-|TRBV7-9|-
CASSLGYATYEQYF
TGTGCCAGCAGCTTAGGGTACGCCACCTACGAGCAGTACTTC
>TRBJ2-5|-|TRBV6-1|-
CASSSDWGRAETQYF
TGTGCCAGCAGTTCGGACTGGGGACGAGCAGAGACCCAGTACTTC
>TRBJ2-1|few|TRBV6-6|TRBD1
CASSYSGERDSPYNEQFF
TGTGCCAGCAGTTACTCGGGAGAAAGGGACAGCCCTTACAATGAGCAGTTCTTC
>TRBJ2-7|many|TRBV2|-
CASSEALVYLREQYF
TGTGCCAGCAGTGAAGCGCTAGTCTACCTACGCGAGCAGTACTTC